This T cell receptor (beta chain) emerged from a study of glioma-infiltrating T cells. The iRepertoire nested amplicon-rescue multiplex PCR amplified TCR alpha and beta CDR3s from RNA. One entry per CDR3 protein results from TCRdb running MiXCR on the multiplex PCR reads. The sample lists about 89,000 distinct CDR3 sequences, approximately 22% occurring once. Study-level results: Gliomas, especially low-grade, showed above-expected tissue-blood divergence; non-neoplastic patients showed below.

The CDR3 runs to 14 residues. Germline values: CDR1 KGHSH, CDR2 LQKENI. Losses at the gene ends were 8 bases for V and 4 bases for J; bases not matched to a gene: 7. This clonotype was seen at least ten times. Antigen specificity is unknown. This receptor was taken from a human donor with low-grade glioma or glioblastoma, undergoing nonglioma brain surgery, or in good health (not recorded which). The genes are TRBV18 and TRBJ1-1; 10 nucleotides match TRBD1. The sample was glioma tissue, nonneoplastic brain tissue, or PBMCs (not recorded which). CDR3 loop: CASTHGTGATEAFF. CDR3 bases: TGTGCCAGCACCCACGGGACAGGGGCCACTGAAGCTTTCTTT.